These T cell receptor beta chains were read from a single sample in a study of blood T cell repertoires in COVID-19. Sequencing used immunoSEQ multiplex PCR; TCRdb keeps in-frame clones, though not all of them. The sample lists approximately 250,000 clones; roughly 86% were seen once. The sample comprised peripheral blood. These receptors originate from an elderly woman with COVID-19, enrolled during active disease. Each CDR3 is given with its conserved first and last residue. The order of the fields is V gene, J gene, D gene, clone size, CDR3 protein, CDR3 DNA. The D gene is left open where the match is weak. The size of a clone is reported for some rows only, either as once, few or many, or as a class for expanded clones.

>TRBV27|TRBJ2-1|TRBD1|-
CASSSGQGFGNEQFF
TGTGCCAGCAGTTCGGGACAGGGCTTCGGGAATGAGCAGTTCTTC
>TRBV30|TRBJ2-5|TRBD1|-
CAGGRDRETQYF
TGTGCCGGCGGCCGGGACAGAGAGACCCAGTACTTC
>TRBV18|TRBJ2-7|-|-
CASSPSASYEQYF
TGTGCCAGCTCACCAAGCGCGTCCTACGAGCAGTACTTC
>TRBV28|TRBJ1-3|TRBD1|-
CASISSTGRTGNTIYF
TGTGCCAGCATCTCGTCGACAGGGAGGACTGGAAACACCATATATTTT
>TRBV20-1|TRBJ2-1|-|-
CSASGLDYNEQFF
TGCAGTGCTAGTGGACTCGACTACAATGAGCAGTTCTTC
>TRBV27|TRBJ1-1|-|-
CASSFTGLNTEAFF
TGTGCCAGCAGTTTTACAGGGCTGAACACTGAAGCTTTCTTT
>TRBV11-2|TRBJ1-1|-|-
CASSFQGMNTEAFF
TGTGCCAGCAGCTTTCAGGGCATGAACACTGAAGCTTTCTTT
>TRBV28|TRBJ1-2|TRBD1|-
CASGDRVYGYTF
TGTGCCAGCGGTGACAGGGTGTATGGCTACACCTTC
>TRBV4-1|TRBJ1-1|-|-
CASSQRASLDTEAFF
TGCGCCAGCAGCCAGAGGGCCTCCCTGGACACTGAAGCTTTCTTT
>TRBV10-3|TRBJ1-1|-|-
CAISESRNTEAFF
TGTGCCATCAGTGAATCCCGGAACACTGAAGCTTTCTTT
>TRBV6-1|TRBJ2-1|TRBD2|-
CASSESSGAYNEQFF
TGTGCCAGCAGTGAAAGTAGCGGGGCCTACAATGAGCAGTTCTTC
>TRBV10-3|TRBJ1-2|-|once
CAISDHRGYTF
TGTGCCATCAGTGATCACAGAGGCTACACCTTC
>TRBV12-3/TRBV12-4|TRBJ2-1|TRBD1|-
CASSGQGYNEQFF
TGTGCCAGCAGCGGACAGGGTTACAATGAGCAGTTCTTC
>TRBV7-9|TRBJ1-3|-|-
CASSPSLMSINTIYF
TGTGCCAGCAGCCCAAGCCTGATGAGTATCAACACCATATATTTT
>TRBV10-1|TRBJ2-5|TRBD1|-
CASSESRTGGQETQYF
TGCGCCAGCAGTGAGTCGAGGACAGGGGGTCAAGAGACCCAGTACTTC
>TRBV18|TRBJ1-2|TRBD1|-
CASSHSTGVPHYGYTF
TGTGCCAGCTCACACTCGACAGGGGTGCCCCACTATGGCTACACCTTC
>TRBV6-1|TRBJ1-1|-|few
CASSELEGTEAFF
TGTGCCAGCAGTGAATTAGAGGGCACTGAAGCTTTCTTT
>TRBV5-1|TRBJ1-4|-|-
CASSLAGRVDEKLFF
TGCGCCAGCAGCTTGGCGGGCAGGGTAGATGAAAAACTGTTTTTT
>TRBV28|TRBJ2-4|-|-
CASSPPGAKNIQYF
TGTGCCAGCAGTCCTCCGGGGGCCAAAAACATTCAGTACTTC
>TRBV7-8|TRBJ1-1|-|few
CASSLEQGGVEAFF
TGTGCCAGCAGCTTAGAACAGGGCGGAGTTGAAGCTTTCTTT
>TRBV28|TRBJ1-5|TRBD1|-
CASSLPDRVGQPQHF
TGTGCCAGCAGTTTACCGGACAGGGTGGGTCAGCCCCAGCATTTT
>TRBV28|TRBJ2-6|TRBD1|-
CASSSSTGSRSGANVLTF
TGTGCCAGCAGCTCCTCGACAGGGAGCCGCTCTGGGGCCAACGTCCTGACTTTC
>TRBV6-1|TRBJ1-2|-|few
CASSELRGRAQTNYGYTF
TGTGCCAGCAGTGAATTGCGGGGCAGAGCACAGACTAACTATGGCTACACCTTC
>TRBV27|TRBJ2-1|-|-
CASSLRGNNEQFF
TGTGCCAGCAGTCTCCGGGGAAACAATGAGCAGTTCTTC
>TRBV27|TRBJ1-6|TRBD1|few
CASRTGANSPLHF
TGTGCCAGCAGAACAGGGGCAAATTCACCCCTCCACTTT
>TRBV30|TRBJ1-4|TRBD1|-
CAWNQGAGEKLFF
TGTGCCTGGAATCAGGGGGCTGGTGAAAAACTGTTTTTT
>TRBV12-3/TRBV12-4|TRBJ2-7|-|-
CASSLRVSEQYF
TGTGCCAGCAGTTTGAGGGTCTCCGAGCAGTACTTC
>TRBV7-2|TRBJ1-5|TRBD1|-
CASSLSGQGAQPQHF
TGTGCCAGCAGCTTATCAGGACAGGGGGCTCAGCCCCAGCATTTT
>TRBV5-1|TRBJ1-6|TRBD1|-
CASRPGQGSWAESPLHF
TGCGCCAGCAGACCGGGACAGGGTAGTTGGGCCGAATCACCCCTCCACTTT
>TRBV15|TRBJ1-2|-|-
CATSSGSLYGYTF
TGTGCCACGAGCTCGGGGAGCCTCTATGGCTACACCTTC
>TRBV5-1|TRBJ1-1|-|-
CASSRIGTRNTEAFF
TGCGCCAGCAGCCGTATAGGGACACGGAACACTGAAGCTTTCTTT
>TRBV14|TRBJ1-2|TRBD1|-
CASSRGTGTDYGYTF
TGTGCCAGCAGCCGAGGGACAGGGACTGACTATGGCTACACCTTC
>TRBV18|TRBJ2-1|TRBD1|-
CASHQAQGARNEQFF
TGTGCCAGCCACCAGGCACAGGGGGCACGGAATGAGCAGTTCTTC
>TRBV3-1/TRBV3-2|TRBJ2-3|TRBD2|-
CASSRSGGRTDTQYF
TGTGCCAGCAGCCGAAGCGGGGGGCGCACAGATACGCAGTATTTT
>TRBV18|TRBJ2-6|-|few
CASSPRIGQSSGANVLTF
TGTGCCAGCTCACCTAGGATCGGACAGAGCTCTGGGGCCAACGTCCTGACTTTC
>TRBV28|TRBJ1-2|-|-
CASSLGQLYGYTF
TGTGCCAGCAGTTTAGGGCAGCTTTATGGCTACACCTTC
>TRBV25-1|TRBJ2-3|TRBD2|few
CASSELAGGIFGTDTQYF
TGTGCCAGCAGTGAACTAGCGGGGGGGATTTTCGGCACAGATACGCAGTATTTT
>TRBV10-3|TRBJ2-3|-|-
CAISEQADTQYF
TGTGCCATCAGTGAGCAGGCAGATACGCAGTATTTT
>TRBV5-1|TRBJ1-2|-|-
CASSQTDPNYGYTF
TGCGCCAGCAGCCAAACAGACCCTAACTATGGCTACACCTTC
>TRBV3-1/TRBV3-2|TRBJ1-5|TRBD1|few
CASSHAQGTGPQHF
TGTGCCAGCAGCCACGCACAGGGGACGGGGCCCCAGCATTTT
>TRBV5-1|TRBJ2-3|TRBD1|-
CASQSTGGTDTQYF
TGCGCCAGCCAATCGACAGGGGGCACAGATACGCAGTATTTT
>TRBV19|TRBJ1-5|-|-
CASSPQDRMPQHF
TGTGCCAGTAGTCCACAGGACCGAATGCCCCAGCATTTT
>TRBV9|TRBJ2-3|TRBD2|-
CASSVVPAGGKTDTQYF
TGTGCCAGCAGCGTAGTTCCAGCGGGGGGAAAAACAGATACGCAGTATTTT
>TRBV7-2|TRBJ2-3|TRBD2|-
CASSSRTSGGSDTQYF
TGTGCCAGCAGCTCCAGGACTAGCGGGGGATCAGATACGCAGTATTTT
>TRBV28|TRBJ1-5|-|once
CASSVYSNQPQHF
TGTGCCAGCAGTGTTTATAGCAATCAGCCCCAGCATTTT
>TRBV2|TRBJ1-2|-|-
CASRPERGTYGYTF
TGTGCCAGCAGACCTGAAAGGGGCACCTATGGCTACACCTTC
>TRBV7-6|TRBJ2-1|TRBD2|-
CASSSPGLAGEYNEQFF
TGTGCCAGCAGCTCCCCGGGACTAGCGGGGGAATACAATGAGCAGTTCTTC
>TRBV10-3|TRBJ1-2|TRBD1|-
CAIKPGTGDYGYTF
TGTGCCATCAAACCCGGGACAGGGGACTATGGCTACACCTTC
>TRBV6-5|TRBJ2-1|TRBD1|-
CASSPAGTGNNEQFF
TGTGCCAGCAGTCCTGCCGGGACAGGGAACAATGAGCAGTTCTTC
>TRBV19|TRBJ1-5|-|-
CASSIRPPGNQPQHF
TGTGCCAGTAGTATAAGGCCTCCGGGGAATCAGCCCCAGCATTTT
>TRBV28|TRBJ1-2|-|-
CASSLGSYGYTF
TGTGCCAGCAGTTTAGGGAGTTATGGCTACACCTTC
>TRBV3-1/TRBV3-2|TRBJ1-5|-|-
CASSSEGGGNQPQHF
TGTGCCAGCAGCTCCGAAGGGGGTGGGAATCAGCCCCAGCATTTT
>TRBV28|TRBJ1-1|-|-
CASISGGIMNTEAFF
TGTGCCAGCATCTCGGGGGGGATCATGAACACTGAAGCTTTCTTT